This T cell receptor beta chain appears in the sequencing data of a study of identical twins. Study conclusions and caveats: When twins shared out-of-frame alpha sequences, those sequences had excess low generation probability.

The sample holds a few counts of this clonotype. Its specificity is not known. This CDR3 has 16 residues. TCRdb ran MiXCR on the 5' RACE reads and lists one entry per CDR3 protein. The table lists 690,000 or so distinct CDR3 sequences, about 9.4% of them singletons. These data were also reused for a study on yellow fever vaccine responses in identical twins.

Material: PBMCs. The sequence was collected from a woman younger than 30 in good health. This rearrangement joins TRBV21-1 to TRBJ2-1; the D segment call TRBD1 is taken from the table without a DNA check. TRBV21-1 is a pseudogene. The DNA for the CDR3 is TGTGCCAACGTGCCTGGGACGGGGTACTCCTACAATGAGCAGTTCTTC. Protein: CANVPGTGYSYNEQFF.